What follows describes a single T cell receptor beta chain. It lacks a known antigen. Base qualities are not provided; no much larger clone lies one nucleotide away. The data originate from a study of cytomegalovirus exposure and HLA in healthy donors (dated by TCRdb to about 2017). Notes on the research overall: An earlier analysis of approximately 640 of the donors reported about 290 Gb of sequence data and 117 million unique TCR beta sequences from 150 million to 200 million T cells. About 320 gigabases of sequencing data and tens of millions of unique TCR sequences were included in an early release covering about 600 HLA-typed donors. Among the roughly 400 genotyped donors, approximately 82% belonged to the genetic ancestry cluster associated with self-reported Caucasian donors. The study aimed to test whether cataloging public T cell receptors could reveal signatures of past pathogen exposure. The study used immunosequencing to profile the T cell repertoires of approximately 690 subjects and linked those repertoires to cytomegalovirus serostatus. Besides the first cohort of about 730 subjects, a separate validation cohort made up of roughly 130 different subjects was used. The study combined high-throughput TCR immunosequencing, statistical association of individual TCRs with disease status, and machine learning to predict cytomegalovirus infection status. A later analysis re-analyzed previously published TCR beta repertoires from roughly 600 donors and added high-resolution HLA genotyping to study TCR occurrence patterns. The later analysis used no new phenotypic data to find candidate immune exposures, relying instead on TCR beta sequences and their occurrence across donors. An earlier analysis of approximately 640 of the donors applied high-throughput TCR beta sequencing to assess whether each TCR beta V gene segment acted as functional or pseudogenic. Donor age, sex, ethnicity and CMV serostatus were compiled alongside the repertoire data. In a later genetic analysis, genome-wide SNP genotypes for about three fifths of the 666 donors were used, and that subset was treated as a discovery cohort. Every discovery cohort repertoire had been produced on one sequencing platform. HLA typing included class I and class II loci at four-digit resolution. The number of donors typed differed by locus, with about 629-640 for A, B, C, DRB1 and DQB1, approximately 500 for DQA1, 600 to 610 for DPA1, and over 400 for DPB1. Because of strong linkage in the cohort, roughly five DR-DQ haplotypes were treated as single units for association and clustering. Among a few hundred genotyped donors of the cohort, an average of about 240,000 unique TCR beta nucleotide sequences were sequenced per donor, 15% to 20% of them non-productive. Paper-wide results and their limitations: In an earlier analysis of 587 of the donors, most TCR beta V segments appeared in productive rearrangements about 90% or about 30% of the time, broadly matching IMGT annotations. Specific HLA alleles were associated with some 15,000 TCR beta sequences at a false discovery rate of 0.05 in a later analysis. According to a later analysis, TCR association rates differed among HLA loci, with DRB1 alleles showing the most associated TCRs and HLA-C alleles showing the fewest. Sequencing depth was assumed to be roughly uniform across donors in the presence/absence analyses, though that assumption may not hold. A further reported finding was that TCR beta sequences accurately predicted the HLA-A and HLA-B alleles for most subjects in the first cohort. In both the original and validation cohorts, the classifier was reported to diagnose cytomegalovirus status with high specificity and sensitivity. In vitro tests confirmed that a few of the cytomegalovirus-associated TCR beta chains recognize cytomegalovirus antigens. Because HLA typing was unavailable for some donors at each locus, only the typed subset was used in association tests. Correlated functional status among segregating V segments might be attributable to linkage disequilibrium, but an unknown experimental factor could not be ruled out. In the study, 150 to 200 TCR beta chains were listed as associated with cytomegalovirus. A later genetic analysis associated a missense DCLRE1C variant with V-gene and J-gene trimming of TCR beta chains, and an independent cohort replicated the association. Several of the top co-occurrence clusters appeared to be linked to parvovirus B19, influenza, CMV and Epstein-Barr virus, according to a later analysis. Because counts were too low, roughly 18 rarely observed V segments, including chromosome 9 orphons, were left out of the earlier analysis of a few hundred of the donors. Compared with equally common non-associated chains, HLA-associated TCR beta chains in a later analysis were more clonally expanded and had lower generation probabilities. A group of highly shared sequence variants was considered likely to be a technical artifact of the sequencing pipeline. In a later genetic analysis, fewer N-insertions in productive TCRs were reported among donors in an Asian-associated ancestry cluster than the approximately 670-donor mean. CMV serostatus was the only immune exposure information available for the cohort. Because the 87-base-pair reads could not distinguish some IMGT-functional V segments, including TRBV6-2 and TRBV6-3, those segments were excluded. Most TCR sequences were observed very rarely across donors, whereas some public TCRs were present in many individuals. The cohort was sequenced for TCR beta chains only, and without alpha or paired-chain data the features that could be detected were limited. Most CMV-associated TCR beta chains appeared to be HLA-restricted in a later analysis, and the HLA associations seemed to be driven largely by CMV exposure. The authors suggested that the approach could potentially be generalized to other disease states and immunological phenotypes. Assigning TCR associations to individual alleles was difficult when HLA alleles, especially DR and DQ, strongly co-occurred.

To prepare the library, the immunoSEQ multiplex PCR assay was applied. For the multiplex PCR, a mixture combining 60 forward primers for TCR Vbeta segments and 13 reverse primers for TCR Jbeta segments was used. The CDR3 region of rearranged TCR beta genes was amplified from genomic DNA by a multiplex PCR assay. Amplified TCR beta libraries were sequenced as 87-base-pair reads on the Illumina HiSeq System. The published analysis was carried out like this. A later analysis counted about 80 million unique TCR beta chains across the 640 or so repertoires, and some 11 million of these chains were shared by at least two donors. Raw reads were error-corrected and collapsed into unique sequences with a nearest-neighbor algorithm that merged closely related sequences to remove PCR and sequencing errors. To assign V, D and J gene segments, CDR3 sequences were aligned to IMGT reference sequences. Each retained sequence needed at least a six-nucleotide match to both a V gene segment and a J gene segment. Rearrangements were called productive when the CDR3 lacked stop codons and stayed in frame with V and J; all others were non-productive. Following IMGT convention, CDR3 was defined as the stretch from the second conserved V-encoded cysteine up to the conserved J-encoded phenylalanine. Sequences without an unambiguous match to a single V gene segment were excluded from the earlier analysis of 450 to 650 of the donors. An earlier analysis of some 500 of the donors classified V segments as functional when productive rearrangements were above 56.7% and as segregating when the standard deviation between donors was above 5%. A statistical classification framework was developed to diagnose cytomegalovirus status using the catalog of TCR beta chain sequences. V and J gene assignment, in a later analysis, came from comparing TCR nucleotide sequences with IMGT/GENE-DB human TR gene sequences. A later analysis assigned CDR3 sequences and most-parsimonious VDJ recombination scenarios with the TCRdist pipeline. A later analysis defined each TCR beta chain by its CDR3 amino acid sequence plus V-gene family, and excluded reads lacking a unique V-gene family. To address suspected cross-contamination and a sequencing artifact, a later analysis removed 592 highly shared, low-generation-probability nucleotide sequences. A later analysis calculated a clonal expansion index for each public chain from normalized within-repertoire ranks of inferred template counts. In a later analysis, generation probabilities were computed with a VDJ recombination model fitted to out-of-frame rearrangements, and the resulting probabilities were checked against IGoR. Hypergeometric tests were used in a later analysis to score TCR-TCR, TCR-HLA and TCR-CMV co-occurrence, with a repertoire-size bias correction applied to the TCR pairs. In a later analysis, false discovery rates were estimated by permuting HLA or CMV assignments 20 times. In a later analysis, co-occurring TCRs were grouped using DBSCAN, and TCRdist sequence similarity was added for clustering within HLA-allele-positive subsets. Repertoires with fewer than 30,000 or more than 120,000 public chains, plus five repertoires with anomalous nucleotide sharing, were excluded from co-occurrence clustering. This is the immuneACCESS table as TCRdb keeps it, with only in-frame sequences that have V and J called. A part of the clones is gone; compared with another copy, unresolved V genes explain less than half, and the rest is unexplained. Clone size and V and J calls were adopted from that table, with D and trimming inferred from the DNA. This sample has under 200,000 clones in its table, and nearly 80% of those were observed once. The ten largest clones capture roughly 13% of the sample.

CDR1 and CDR2, looked up from the germline V gene, are MDHEN and SYDVKM. Reading from cysteine to phenylalanine, the CDR3 counts 14 amino acids. Here the CDR3 DNA is all that survives: 42 bases in frame from base 1. V has 5 bases trimmed and J has 2 bases trimmed; junction bases matching no gene number 2. The cohort consisted of some 670 healthy bone marrow donors. All cohort members were sampled while nominally healthy, although unrecorded immune exposures were likely present. The donor tested CMV seropositive and was one of the 289 seropositive cohort members. A peripheral blood sample was collected from each donor, and TCR beta sequencing was performed on peripheral blood mononuclear cells. The Qiagen DNeasy Blood Extraction Kit was used to extract genomic DNA from the blood cell samples.

Sequenced: PBMCs. This sequence was found in a man over 45 in good health and CMV-seropositive. The V and J segments used are TRBV28 and TRBJ1-5, and TRBD1 matches 8 of the central bases. The DNA sequence is TGTGCCAGCAGTCAGGGGGCGGGCAATCAGCCCCAGCATTTT. This sequence encodes CASSQGAGNQPQHF. The entire variable domain, with the stretches around the CDR3 drawn from the reference TRBV28 and TRBJ1-5 proteins, is DVKVTQSSRYLVKRTGEKVFLECVQDMDHENMFWYRQDPGLGLRLIYFSYDVKMKEKGDIPEGYSVSREKKERFSLILESASTNQTSMYLCASSQGAGNQPQHFGDGTRLSIL.